Listed below are T cell receptor beta chains from one sample, sequenced in a study of blood T cell repertoires in COVID-19. The repertoire was sequenced with immunoSEQ multiplex PCR; TCRdb's copy has only in-frame clones and lacks some. Among some 90,000 clones listed, 86% were seen once. The sample taken for sequencing was peripheral blood. These receptors came from a human donor in a cohort sampled during active COVID-19. Each CDR3 is given with its conserved first and last residue. D genes are given only for firm matches. Rows may omit the clone size; those that give it use once, few, many or a size class.

clone_size: .; d_call: TRBD1; cdr3_length: 17; j_call: TRBJ1-6; v_call: TRBV7-9; cdr3_aa: CASSRGTGGEINSPLHF; cdr3_nt: TGTGCCAGCAGCCGCGGGACAGGGGGAGAGATAAATTCACCCCTCCACTTT
clone_size: once; d_call: .; cdr3_length: 14; j_call: TRBJ2-3; v_call: TRBV10-1; cdr3_aa: CASSEFASSDTQYF; cdr3_nt: TGCGCCAGCAGTGAGTTTGCTAGTAGCGATACGCAGTATTTT
clone_size: .; d_call: .; cdr3_length: 15; j_call: TRBJ2-7; v_call: TRBV11-3; cdr3_aa: CASSLSGEGSYEQYF; cdr3_nt: TGTGCCAGCAGCTTATCGGGTGAGGGCTCCTACGAGCAGTACTTC
clone_size: .; d_call: TRBD1; cdr3_length: 15; j_call: TRBJ1-2; v_call: TRBV28; cdr3_aa: CASSLGTGGGYGYTF; cdr3_nt: TGTGCCAGCAGTTTAGGGACAGGGGGCGGCTATGGCTACACCTTC
clone_size: .; d_call: TRBD1; cdr3_length: 16; j_call: TRBJ2-7; v_call: TRBV5-1; cdr3_aa: CASSSEVRQGAHEQYF; cdr3_nt: TGCGCCAGCAGCTCGGAGGTGCGACAGGGGGCGCATGAGCAGTACTTC
clone_size: .; d_call: TRBD2; cdr3_length: 13; j_call: TRBJ2-7; v_call: TRBV3-1/TRBV3-2; cdr3_aa: CASSEGLAIEQYF; cdr3_nt: TGTGCCAGCAGCGAAGGACTAGCGATCGAGCAGTACTTC
clone_size: .; d_call: TRBD2; cdr3_length: 19; j_call: TRBJ2-5; v_call: TRBV11-2; cdr3_aa: CASSLEPRRIAGVKETQYF; cdr3_nt: TGTGCCAGCAGCTTAGAGCCGAGGCGTATAGCGGGAGTAAAAGAGACCCAGTACTTC
clone_size: .; d_call: .; cdr3_length: 14; j_call: TRBJ1-6; v_call: TRBV6-2/TRBV6-3; cdr3_aa: CASSFRVVDSPLHF; cdr3_nt: TGTGCCAGCAGTTTCAGGGTTGTGGATTCACCCCTCCACTTT
clone_size: .; d_call: .; cdr3_length: 16; j_call: TRBJ2-2; v_call: TRBV7-2; cdr3_aa: CASSPSSRRVTGELFF; cdr3_nt: TGTGCCAGCAGCCCCTCTTCTCGCAGGGTCACCGGGGAGCTGTTTTTT
clone_size: .; d_call: .; cdr3_length: 14; j_call: TRBJ1-1; v_call: TRBV4-3; cdr3_aa: CASSPDSMNTEAFF; cdr3_nt: TGCGCCAGCAGCCCGGACAGCATGAACACTGAAGCTTTCTTT
clone_size: .; d_call: TRBD1; cdr3_length: 16; j_call: TRBJ2-1; v_call: TRBV19; cdr3_aa: CASSSHRDRFNNEQFF; cdr3_nt: TGTGCCAGTAGTTCCCACCGGGACAGGTTTAACAATGAGCAGTTCTTC
clone_size: .; d_call: .; cdr3_length: 14; j_call: TRBJ1-1; v_call: TRBV5-1; cdr3_aa: CASSLWQGNTEAFF; cdr3_nt: TGCGCCAGCAGCTTGTGGCAGGGAAACACTGAAGCTTTCTTT
clone_size: .; d_call: .; cdr3_length: 15; j_call: TRBJ1-3; v_call: TRBV4-3; cdr3_aa: CASSQGTSSGNTIYF; cdr3_nt: TGCGCCAGCAGCCAAGGGACTAGCTCTGGAAACACCATATATTTT
clone_size: few; d_call: TRBD1; cdr3_length: 14; j_call: TRBJ2-7; v_call: TRBV2; cdr3_aa: CASSDYRGRYEQYF; cdr3_nt: TGTGCCAGCAGTGACTACAGGGGGAGGTACGAGCAGTACTTC
clone_size: .; d_call: TRBD1; cdr3_length: 14; j_call: TRBJ2-5; v_call: TRBV18; cdr3_aa: CASSLRQGMETQYF; cdr3_nt: TGTGCCAGCTCACTCCGACAGGGGATGGAGACCCAGTACTTC
clone_size: .; d_call: .; cdr3_length: 14; j_call: TRBJ1-3; v_call: TRBV11-2; cdr3_aa: CASSWTGAGNTIYF; cdr3_nt: TGTGCCAGCAGCTGGACCGGGGCTGGAAACACCATATATTTT
clone_size: few; d_call: TRBD1; cdr3_length: 14; j_call: TRBJ1-1; v_call: TRBV7-2; cdr3_aa: CASSLDRVNTEAFF; cdr3_nt: TGTGCCAGCAGCCTCGACAGGGTGAACACTGAAGCTTTCTTT
clone_size: .; d_call: .; cdr3_length: 15; j_call: TRBJ2-6; v_call: TRBV19; cdr3_aa: CASSIQGAGANVLTF; cdr3_nt: TGTGCCAGTAGTATACAGGGCGCTGGGGCCAACGTCCTGACTTTC
clone_size: .; d_call: .; cdr3_length: 16; j_call: TRBJ2-5; v_call: TRBV18; cdr3_aa: CASSPPWRGPSGTQYF; cdr3_nt: TGTGCCAGCTCACCCCCGTGGCGGGGCCCAAGCGGGACCCAGTACTTC
clone_size: .; d_call: TRBD1; cdr3_length: 15; j_call: TRBJ1-2; v_call: TRBV11-2; cdr3_aa: CASSLVVRGLSGYTF; cdr3_nt: TGTGCCAGCAGCTTGGTTGTCAGGGGGCTAAGTGGCTACACCTTC
clone_size: .; d_call: .; cdr3_length: 12; j_call: TRBJ2-7; v_call: TRBV24-1; cdr3_aa: CATSIDNYEQYF; cdr3_nt: TGTGCCACCAGTATCGACAACTACGAGCAGTACTTC
clone_size: .; d_call: .; cdr3_length: 16; j_call: TRBJ1-5; v_call: TRBV19; cdr3_aa: CASSIVARLSNQPQHF; cdr3_nt: TGTGCCAGTAGTATAGTTGCGAGACTTAGCAATCAGCCCCAGCATTTT
clone_size: .; d_call: .; cdr3_length: 14; j_call: TRBJ2-2; v_call: TRBV5-1; cdr3_aa: CASSLMGRTGELFF; cdr3_nt: TGCGCCAGCAGCTTGATGGGGCGAACCGGGGAGCTGTTTTTT
clone_size: .; d_call: .; cdr3_length: 13; j_call: TRBJ2-3; v_call: TRBV7-2; cdr3_aa: CASSRTTPDTQYF; cdr3_nt: TGTGCCAGCAGCCGGACTACCCCAGATACGCAGTATTTT
clone_size: once; d_call: .; cdr3_length: 16; j_call: TRBJ1-1; v_call: TRBV9; cdr3_aa: CASSVVQGGSATEAFF; cdr3_nt: TGTGCCAGCAGCGTAGTTCAGGGAGGATCGGCCACTGAAGCTTTCTTT
clone_size: .; d_call: TRBD1; cdr3_length: 16; j_call: TRBJ2-5; v_call: TRBV7-6; cdr3_aa: CASSLPRDRMQETQYF; cdr3_nt: TGTGCCAGCAGCCTTCCCCGGGACAGGATGCAAGAGACCCAGTACTTC
clone_size: .; d_call: .; cdr3_length: 13; j_call: TRBJ2-1; v_call: TRBV19; cdr3_aa: CASTGGRQNEQFF; cdr3_nt: TGTGCCAGTACCGGGGGGCGTCAGAATGAGCAGTTCTTC
clone_size: once; d_call: .; cdr3_length: 14; j_call: TRBJ1-5; v_call: TRBV19; cdr3_aa: CASSTPGVGQPQHF; cdr3_nt: TGTGCCAGTAGTACCCCAGGGGTGGGTCAGCCCCAGCATTTT
clone_size: .; d_call: TRBD1; cdr3_length: 16; j_call: TRBJ1-1; v_call: TRBV15; cdr3_aa: CATSRDRGPVNTEAFF; cdr3_nt: TGTGCCACCAGCAGGGACAGGGGGCCTGTGAACACTGAAGCTTTCTTT
clone_size: .; d_call: .; cdr3_length: 13; j_call: TRBJ1-1; v_call: TRBV19; cdr3_aa: CASRRQADTEAFF; cdr3_nt: TGTGCCAGTAGGAGACAGGCCGACACTGAAGCTTTCTTT
clone_size: .; d_call: TRBD1; cdr3_length: 14; j_call: TRBJ2-7; v_call: TRBV19; cdr3_aa: CASSTVAGGREQYF; cdr3_nt: TGTGCCAGTAGTACGGTAGCAGGGGGCCGCGAGCAGTACTTC
clone_size: .; d_call: .; cdr3_length: 11; j_call: TRBJ2-7; v_call: TRBV20-1; cdr3_aa: CSARDGREQYF; cdr3_nt: TGCAGTGCTAGAGATGGGAGAGAGCAGTACTTC
clone_size: .; d_call: TRBD1; cdr3_length: 17; j_call: TRBJ2-7; v_call: TRBV28; cdr3_aa: CASSSSGLGQGAYEQYF; cdr3_nt: TGTGCCAGCAGTTCGTCCGGATTGGGACAGGGGGCCTACGAGCAGTACTTC
clone_size: .; d_call: .; cdr3_length: 15; j_call: TRBJ2-2; v_call: TRBV19; cdr3_aa: CASSISLGNTGELFF; cdr3_nt: TGTGCCAGTAGTATTTCCCTCGGGAACACCGGGGAGCTGTTTTTT
clone_size: .; d_call: .; cdr3_length: 18; j_call: TRBJ1-6; v_call: TRBV4-3; cdr3_aa: CASSQDRRGFSYGSPLHF; cdr3_nt: TGCGCCAGCAGCCAAGATAGGAGGGGCTTTAGTTACGGTTCACCCCTCCACTTT
clone_size: .; d_call: .; cdr3_length: 13; j_call: TRBJ2-1; v_call: TRBV4-3; cdr3_aa: CASSRGLDNEQFF; cdr3_nt: TGCGCCAGCAGTCGCGGACTGGACAATGAGCAGTTCTTC
clone_size: .; d_call: TRBD2; cdr3_length: 13; j_call: TRBJ2-7; v_call: TRBV11-2; cdr3_aa: CASSRSGGYEQYF; cdr3_nt: TGTGCCAGCAGCCGATCGGGGGGATACGAGCAGTACTTC
clone_size: once; d_call: .; cdr3_length: 16; j_call: TRBJ2-3; v_call: TRBV28; cdr3_aa: CASSLPTEERTDTQYF; cdr3_nt: TGTGCCAGCAGTTTACCCACAGAAGAACGCACAGATACGCAGTATTTT
clone_size: .; d_call: TRBD1; cdr3_length: 15; j_call: TRBJ2-7; v_call: TRBV6-5; cdr3_aa: CASSYSRTGHHEQYF; cdr3_nt: TGTGCCAGCAGTTACTCCCGGACAGGGCACCACGAGCAGTACTTC
clone_size: .; d_call: TRBD2; cdr3_length: 17; j_call: TRBJ2-5; v_call: TRBV5-1; cdr3_aa: CASSLPYLAGGQETQYF; cdr3_nt: TGCGCCAGCAGCTTGCCCTATCTAGCGGGGGGCCAAGAGACCCAGTACTTC
clone_size: .; d_call: .; cdr3_length: 12; j_call: TRBJ2-7; v_call: TRBV28; cdr3_aa: CASSLVRGEQYF; cdr3_nt: TGTGCCAGCAGTTTAGTCAGAGGCGAGCAGTACTTC
clone_size: many; d_call: TRBD1; cdr3_length: 13; j_call: TRBJ2-5; v_call: TRBV7-9; cdr3_aa: CASSSRGPETQYF; cdr3_nt: TGTGCCAGCAGCTCCAGGGGGCCAGAGACCCAGTACTTC